This is a list of T cell receptor beta chains from one sample in a study of T-cell reconstitution after alpha-beta-depleted transplantation in children. Via MiXCR, TCRdb re-called the PCR reads, giving one row per CDR3 protein. The data show about 610,000 distinct CDR3 sequences, roughly a tenth seen once. This specimen consisted of PBMCs from the stem cell graft donor, obtained from the stem cell graft. These receptor sequences come from a human donor who donated a stem cell graft to a child with acute myeloid leukemia. Both conserved end residues are trimmed from each CDR3. A D gene is named only where the DNA matches it firmly. Rows give clone size only sometimes, using once, few, many, or a class for an expanded clone.

clone_size,v_call,j_call,d_call,cdr3_aa
-,TRBV28,TRBJ2-5,TRBD1,ASWRDRGKETQY
many,TRBV29-1,TRBJ2-1,-,SVEPSRSYNEQF
many,TRBV29-1,TRBJ2-5,-,SDSTGQETQY
many,TRBV29-1,TRBJ1-4,-,SVVKGEGEKLF
-,TRBV10-3,TRBJ1-5,-,AISPPRQWKDQPQH
-,TRBV7-2,TRBJ1-4,-,ASSLAPGFNEKLF
-,TRBV3-1,TRBJ2-1,-,ASSQGWMNEQF
-,TRBV27,TRBJ2-3,TRBD2,ASHEAGKDTQY
-,TRBV7-9,TRBJ2-1,-,ASSAPGDEQF
few,TRBV20-1,TRBJ1-1,-,SAETDLNTEAF
many,TRBV20-1,TRBJ2-4,-,SAIPRAEGKVKNIQY
few,TRBV14,TRBJ2-1,TRBD2,ASSTSGRQNEQF
few,TRBV20-1,TRBJ2-2,TRBD2,SARAGSGSTGELF
-,TRBV7-9,TRBJ1-4,TRBD1,ASSLASGQGASEKLF
-,TRBV7-2,TRBJ2-1,TRBD2,ASSLSGRAIRYNEQF
many,TRBV27,TRBJ2-3,TRBD1,ASSLTGTGRDTQY
-,TRBV6-1,TRBJ2-7,-,ASSEAGRTYVQY
-,TRBV3-1,TRBJ1-4,TRBD1,ASSQDGTGNEKLF
-,TRBV28,TRBJ1-5,TRBD1,ASSSGQLYQPQH
few,TRBV11-1,TRBJ2-7,-,ASSRGGTGGEQY
many,TRBV30,TRBJ2-1,TRBD2,AWSSLRAGGPSLQF
many,TRBV13,TRBJ2-2,TRBD2,ASSLPGLAGATGELF
-,TRBV6-5,TRBJ2-7,TRBD2,ASSYSTSDLYEQY
many,TRBV5-1,TRBJ2-1,TRBD2,ASSLVGLAGANEQF
many,TRBV21-1,TRBJ2-3,-,ASSTFCTDTQY
many,TRBV5-1,TRBJ2-1,TRBD2,ASSLVRGGEQF
-,TRBV12-3/TRBV12-4,TRBJ2-1,-,ASSTNLGGGNEQF
many,TRBV5-5,TRBJ2-1,-,ASSLLMGWDRYNEQF
many,TRBV7-2,TRBJ2-1,TRBD2,ASSIGTSGSRNEQF
-,TRBV4-3,TRBJ2-7,-,ASSQEGQGGYEQY
-,TRBV12-3/TRBV12-4,TRBJ2-7,TRBD2,ATQVSAGRSSYEQY
many,TRBV28,TRBJ2-1,-,ASSYLNYNEQF
-,TRBV15,TRBJ2-7,-,ATSRDHGGQGRKDEQY
-,TRBV12-3/TRBV12-4,TRBJ2-7,-,ASSLVASRSYEQY
many,TRBV6-5,TRBJ1-1,-,ASKRGETEAF
many,TRBV10-3,TRBJ2-2,TRBD2,AISVGTSAGELF
many,TRBV28,TRBJ1-1,-,ASSLPPGTEAF
few,TRBV5-6,TRBJ2-7,TRBD1,ASSPDRVFYEQY
few,TRBV6-4,TRBJ2-1,TRBD2,ASSDSLAAAYNEQF
-,TRBV25-1,TRBJ2-7,-,ASSAEVYEQY
once,TRBV27,TRBJ2-1,TRBD2,ASRVAGPNNEQF
-,TRBV16,TRBJ2-2,TRBD2,ASSRGTSGSRTGELF
-,TRBV12-3/TRBV12-4,TRBJ2-7,TRBD2,ASSRTSGRGTYEQY
-,TRBV20-1,TRBJ2-2,TRBD2,SASDGRVGELF
-,TRBV12-3/TRBV12-4,TRBJ2-3,TRBD1,ASSSGTGDTDTQY
few,TRBV14,TRBJ2-7,TRBD2,ASSSPPSGSRLGSYEQY
-,TRBV3-1,TRBJ1-4,TRBD1,ASSHFGQAYEKLF